Sequencing of this T cell receptor beta chain was carried out in a study of T cell repertoires in cytomegalovirus infection. Study details: In public TCR beta signatures, there were indications of both CMV infection and matching HLA type. The study, taken as a whole, reports: Of the TCR beta families, the public ones yielded a cumulative frequency that identified carriers of CMV plus the relevant HLA. CMV-specific TCR beta clonotypes restricted by HLA-C were the ones dominating the ex vivo response.

TCRdb re-analysed the reads in MiXCR, keeping a single row per CDR3 protein. The sample has about 240,000 distinct CDR3 sequences; around 6.2% are singletons. With 5 bases removed from V and 4 bases from J, the gap between germline ends came to 14 bases. CDR1 and CDR2 from the germline V gene are SEHNR and FQNEAQ (reference sequence). The CDR3 sequence is 14 residues long. This clonotype was counted many times. Its target is unknown. This clonotype was obtained from a human donor in good health (CMV status not recorded). Some clones in this sample may be carry-over from other donors' samples. The chain combines TRBV7-9 with TRBJ1-1; D is possibly TRBD1 (6 bases). Source material: PBMCs. The CDR3 spells CASSGQQGSTEAFF. As DNA, the CDR3 is TGTGCCAGCAGCGGACAGCAAGGAAGCACTGAAGCTTTCTTT.